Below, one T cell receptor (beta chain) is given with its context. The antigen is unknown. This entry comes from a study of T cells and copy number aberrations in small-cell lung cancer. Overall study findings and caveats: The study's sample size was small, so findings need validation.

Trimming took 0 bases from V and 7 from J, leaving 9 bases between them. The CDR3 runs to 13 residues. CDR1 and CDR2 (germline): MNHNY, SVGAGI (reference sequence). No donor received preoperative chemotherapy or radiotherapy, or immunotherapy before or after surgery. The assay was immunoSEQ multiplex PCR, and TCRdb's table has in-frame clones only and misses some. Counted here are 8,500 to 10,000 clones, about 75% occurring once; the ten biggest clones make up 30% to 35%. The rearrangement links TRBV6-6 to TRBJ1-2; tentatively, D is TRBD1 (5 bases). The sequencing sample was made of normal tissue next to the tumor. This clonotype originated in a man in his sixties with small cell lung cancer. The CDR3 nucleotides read TGTGCCAGCAGTTACTCGAAGCAGGGTGGCTACACCTTC. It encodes CASSYSKQGGYTF.